The 8 T cell receptor beta chains reported below all come from one sample, sequenced in a study of blood T cell repertoires in COVID-19. Libraries were prepared by immunoSEQ multiplex PCR; TCRdb keeps only in-frame clonotypes and omits some of them. Of 220,000 or so clones listed, about four fifths are singletons. Sequences were obtained from PBMCs or T cells enriched from blood (not recorded which). The receptors come from a woman between 40 and 50 years old who had recovered from COVID-19.

This clone appeared a single time. A read error may explain this, as a much larger clone is one base away. The chain joins TRBV5-4 to TRBJ1-1; D call uncertain. The V gene lost 1 base and the J gene lost 0 bases, with 4 bases spanning the gap. Germline V gene data show CDR1 as SGHNT and CDR2 as YYREEE (reference sequence). The length of the CDR3 is 13 residues. CDR3 DNA sequence: TGTGCCAGCAGCTTGACAGTGAACACTGAAGCTTTCTTT. Residues: CASSLTVNTEAFF.

V and J are TRBV9 and TRBJ2-2; weak D call: TRBD1 (5 bases). Trimming left V 4 bases short and J 4 bases short, with 20 bases between. CDR1 and CDR2 from the germline V gene are SGDLS and YYNGEE. The CDR3 contains 17 residues. The CDR3 is CASSSGHIQPGTGELFF. CDR3 nucleotides: TGTGCCAGCAGCTCCGGACACATACAACCAGGCACCGGGGAGCTGTTTTTT.

This chain connects TRBV5-1 to TRBJ1-2, with TRBD1 matching over 8 bases. The V gene end was trimmed by 0 bases and the J gene end by 4 bases; junction bases not matched to a gene: 11. Germline values: CDR1 SGHRS, CDR2 YFSETQ. This CDR3 region has 17 residues. The CDR3 sequence: CASSLGDRTGFTYGYTF. CDR3 sequence (DNA): TGCGCCAGCAGCTTGGGGGATCGGACAGGGTTTACCTATGGCTACACCTTC.

The genes are TRBV27 and TRBJ2-1, with D uncertain. V was shortened by 4 bases and J by 6 bases, with 19 bases between the two germline ends. The germline V gene has CDR1 MNHEY and CDR2 SMNVEV (reference sequence). CDR3 length: 16 amino acids. As DNA, the CDR3 is TGTGCCAGCAGTTCTCGCCCGAGCCCCAATGGCAATGAGCAGTTCTTC. Amino acids: CASSSRPSPNGNEQFF.

J is TRBJ2-3 and V is TRBV7-9; 8 bases are shared with TRBD2. This CDR3 has 12 amino acids. Germline values: CDR1 SEHNR, CDR2 FQNEAQ (reference sequence). Trimming took 1 base from V and 12 from J; bases not matched to a gene: 3. CDR3 nucleotide sequence: TGTGCCAGCAGCTTAGGACTAGCGTCTCAGTATTTT. It codes for CASSLGLASQYF.

The chain is built from TRBV30 and TRBJ1-5; TRBD1 might be the D (6 bases). Germline V gene sequence: CDR1 GTSNPN, CDR2 SVGIG (reference sequence). CDR3 length equals 14 residues. V was cut by 7 bases and J by 4 bases, with 17 bases left in between. In nucleotides, the CDR3 is TGTGCCTATGCTACAGGGTTTAGTAATCAGCCCCAGCATTTT. Amino acid sequence: CAYATGFSNQPQHF.

The rearrangement links TRBV9 to TRBJ2-7; 7 bases align to TRBD1. The germline gives CDR1 SGDLS, CDR2 YYNGEE. The J segment lost 3 bases and the V segment lost 0 bases, leaving 9 bases of the junction unmatched. CDR3 length equals 16 residues. The CDR3 DNA follows: TGTGCCAGCAGCGTAGAGAAGGGACAGTTCAACTACGAGCAGTACGTC. As protein: CASSVEKGQFNYEQYV.

This clone showed up just a few times. CDR3 residues: CATGDSRLYNEQFF. CDR3 DNA: TGTGCCACCGGGGACAGCCGACTTTACAATGAGCAGTTCTTC. The rearrangement joins TRBV24-1 to TRBJ2-1; 7 nucleotides agree with TRBD1. This CDR3 spans 14 amino acids. Unmatched junction bases numbered 8, after V lost 9 bases and J lost 4 bases. The germline gives CDR1 KGHDR, CDR2 SFDVKD.